A single T cell receptor (beta chain) is shown here with its context. Its cognate antigen is unknown. This sample is drawn from a study of T-cell reconstitution after alpha-beta-depleted transplantation in children. This CDR3 has 14 amino acids. Per germline, CDR1 MNHEY and CDR2 SMNVEV (reference sequence). The V and J ends lost 0 bases and 5 bases respectively, with 10 bases between them. Preparation of the TCRbeta library was carried out with unique molecular identifiers. TCRdb fed the PCR reads into MiXCR, producing one record per CDR3 protein. The table includes around 300,000 distinct CDR3 sequences, approximately 20% detected once. Findings and caveats of the study: Surviving thymic progenitors and recipient T cells were the source of high TCRbeta diversity at day 60 in some patients. Reports say that about two months after transplant, the alpha-beta T cells came out of several hundred graft clones that had expanded. One year post-transplant, T-cell counts and diversity were largely derived from T cells produced anew.

This chain links TRBV27 with TRBJ2-5; TRBD1 is a possible D gene (7 bases). This receptor was obtained from a male patient aged 10 to 17 who had a stem cell transplant for acute lymphoblastic leukemia, so the T cells may come from the graft donor. The starting material was PBMCs, mostly from graft donor cells, obtained 180 days after TCRalphabeta/CD19-depleted stem cell transplant. CDR3: CASSLSPGGETQYF. Written as DNA, the CDR3 is TGTGCCAGCAGTTTATCTCCAGGGGGGGAGACCCAGTACTTC.